One sample yielded the 31 T cell receptor beta chains listed below, sequenced in a study of OX40 agonist ivuxolimab in advanced cancers. Only in-frame clones appear in the TCRdb table, and some are missing; sequencing was by immunoSEQ multiplex PCR. The table records some 60,000 clones, roughly 84% of them present only once. Source: CD4+ or CD8+ T cells sorted from blood, taken in a trial of the OX40 agonist ivuxolimab. The origin of the receptors is an adult with an advanced solid tumor such as melanoma, head and neck, liver or kidney cancer.

This sequence joins TRBV13 and TRBJ2-7; 14 positions match TRBD2. This CDR3 contains 17 residues. Per germline, CDR1 PRHDT and CDR2 FYEKMQ (reference sequence). The trim removed 7 bases at V and 2 bases at J, leaving 10 bases unmatched. The CDR3 sequence: CASNSRGTSGGAYEQYF. CDR3 in DNA: TGTGCCAGCAACTCCCGAGGGACTAGCGGGGGAGCCTACGAGCAGTACTTC.

This chain joins TRBV18 and TRBJ2-1; a weak D match, TRBD2 (7 bases). This CDR3 region has 16 residues. Germline V gene data show CDR1 as KGHSH and CDR2 as LQKENI. The V end was cut by 0 bases, the J end by 7 bases, with 16 bases between. The CDR3 coding sequence is TGTGCCAGCTCACCACCGTTAGGGGGGGCAGGGAATGAGCAGTTCTTC. Translated, it gives CASSPPLGGAGNEQFF.

This clone was seen just once. V gene TRBV5-1 combines with J gene TRBJ2-7; no clear D. V was clipped by 8 bases and J by 6 bases, with 9 bases between them. The CDR3 loop spans 10 amino acids. Germline V gives CDR1 SGHRS, CDR2 YFSETQ. As DNA, the CDR3 is TGCGCCAGACCGTGCGGCGAGCAGTACTTC. Translating gives CARPCGEQYF. The complete variable domain, with remaining parts taken from reference TRBV5-1 and TRBJ2-7, reads KAGVTQTPRYLIKTRGQQVTLSCSPISGHRSVSWYQQTPGQGLQFLFEYFSETQRNKGNFPGRFSGRQFSNSRSEMNVSTLELGDSALYLCARPCGEQYFGPGTRLTVT.

The rearrangement joins TRBV27 to TRBJ1-2; 9 nucleotides align to TRBD1. The germline gives CDR1 MNHEY, CDR2 SMNVEV (reference sequence). The ends lost 2 bases at V and 8 bases at J; junction bases unmatched: 6. The CDR3 is 14 amino acids. The chain's CDR3 is CASSLGTGRSGYTF. Here the CDR3 DNA reads TGTGCCAGCAGTTTAGGGACAGGGCGCAGCGGCTACACCTTC.

The chain couples TRBV10-3 to TRBJ1-6; tentative D call: TRBD1 (6 bases). The CDR3 is made up of 14 amino acids. Trimming stripped 3 bases from V and 14 bases from J, with 17 bases between. Germline CDR1 and CDR2: ENHRY and SYGVKD. CDR3 DNA: TGTGCCATCAGTGAAGGACCACAGGGCACCGCCCTCCACTTT. It translates to CAISEGPQGTALHF.

This chain links TRBV5-1 with TRBJ2-3; 8 nucleotides align to TRBD2. V shed 1 base, J shed 3 bases, and the junction held 13 bases outside the gene matches. This CDR3 region has 18 residues. From germline, CDR1 is SGHRS and CDR2 YFSETQ. CDR3 coding DNA: TGCGCCAGCAGCTTGAATCCTAGCGGGTTTTGGGGGACAGATACGCAGTATTTT. It translates to CASSLNPSGFWGTDTQYF.

The chain joins TRBV19 to TRBJ2-7; D perhaps matches TRBD2 (6 bases). Between the trimmed V and J ends, which lost 5 bases and 6 bases, there was a span of 17 bases. This CDR3 has 14 residues. CDR1 and CDR2 (germline): LNHDA, SQIVND (reference sequence). This CDR3 reads CASSPSGTSIEQYF. The CDR3, as DNA: TGTGCCAGTAGTCCTTCGGGGACTTCTATCGAGCAGTACTTC.

CDR3 DNA sequence: TGTGCCTGGAGCCCGGGACAGGGGACTTCACCCCTCCACTTT. Its translation: CAWSPGQGTSPLHF. The chain employs TRBV30 and TRBJ1-6; 10 nucleotides align to TRBD1. V gave up 3 bases and J gave up 9 bases; unmatched junction bases: 5. The germline CDR1 and CDR2 sequences are GTSNPN and SVGIG (reference sequence). The CDR3 loop spans 14 amino acids.

The rearrangement links TRBV4-1 to TRBJ2-1; 10 bases fit TRBD2. The CDR3 covers 20 residues. Germline lookup yields CDR1 MGHRA and CDR2 YSYEKL. J lost 0 bases, V lost 4 bases, and 15 bases had no gene match. DNA of the CDR3: TGCGCCAGCAGCCCAACCCGGACTAGCGGAGGACGTCGCTCCTACAATGAGCAGTTCTTC. Translating it yields CASSPTRTSGGRRSYNEQFF.

This sequence joins TRBV2 and TRBJ1-3; D gene unclear. The CDR3 totals 12 residues. V was trimmed by 6 bases and J by 4 bases, leaving 7 bases between them. Germline V lookup: CDR1 SNHLY, CDR2 FYNNEI. The CDR3 here is CASSPAGNTIYF. The CDR3 coding sequence is TGTGCCAGCAGCCCCGCGGGAAACACCATATATTTT.

The chain recombines TRBV7-8 with TRBJ2-7; 7 nucleotides match TRBD1. V gave up 4 bases and J gave up 3 bases; unmatched junction bases: 12. The CDR3 has 16 residues. Germline assignment: CDR1 SGHVS and CDR2 FQNEAQ. CDR3 nucleotides: TGTGCCAGCAGCTCCCGTCCGGGACAGCTTGTCTACGAGCAGTACTTC. Translated: CASSSRPGQLVYEQYF.

This clone is judged medium-sized. The chain joins TRBV20-1 to TRBJ1-1; unclear D gene. The CDR3 contains 11 residues. Per germline, CDR1 DFQATT and CDR2 SNEGSKA (reference sequence). V lost 6 bases and J 0 bases, leaving 5 bases between the germline ends. The CDR3 protein is CSALMNTEAFF. In DNA, the CDR3 is TGCAGTGCCCTCATGAACACTGAAGCTTTCTTT.

This clone has a handful of counts. The chain joins TRBV18 to TRBJ2-7; a weak D match, TRBD1 (6 bases). Germline V CDR1 and CDR2: KGHSH, LQKENI. The V gene lost 3 bases and the J gene lost 5 bases, with 14 bases spanning the gap. This CDR3 region has 14 residues. CDR3 bases: TGTGCCAGCTCACCCCGCCGGGACACCAACGAGCAGTACTTC. Amino acid sequence: CASSPRRDTNEQYF.

In this sample, this clone turned up once. J is TRBJ1-4 and V is TRBV28; no reliable D call. The V end lost 6 bases, the J end lost 8 bases, and 10 bases lay between the germline ends. The V gene's germline CDR1 is MDHEN and CDR2 SYDVKM. CDR3 length: 12 amino acids. CDR3 sequence (DNA): TGTGCCAGCAGCAGTTCTCAGGAAAAACTGTTTTTT. The encoded protein is CASSSSQEKLFF.

This chain connects TRBV28 to TRBJ2-3, with 11 bases lining up with TRBD1. The germline CDR1 and CDR2 sequences are MDHEN and SYDVKM. V was pared by 5 bases and J by 3 bases, with 7 bases of the junction left unmatched. The CDR3 runs 16 residues. This CDR3 is CASSRPGTGGTDTQYF. Here the CDR3 DNA reads TGTGCCAGCAGTCGACCCGGGACAGGGGGTACAGATACGCAGTATTTT.

The V call is TRBV5-1, the J call TRBJ2-3, with D maybe TRBD2 (7 bases). CDR1 and CDR2 from the germline V gene are SGHRS and YFSETQ. The CDR3 is 15 amino acids. With 5 bases removed from V and 4 bases from J, the gap between germline ends came to 17 bases. The CDR3 nucleotides read TGCGCCAGCAGTTCTCGACTAGGGGGGGCAGATACGCAGTATTTT. Translated: CASSSRLGGADTQYF. Full variable domain (outside the CDR3, taken from reference TRBV5-1 and TRBJ2-3): KAGVTQTPRYLIKTRGQQVTLSCSPISGHRSVSWYQQTPGQGLQFLFEYFSETQRNKGNFPGRFSGRQFSNSRSEMNVSTLELGDSALYLCASSSRLGGADTQYFGPGTRLTVL.

The chain combines TRBV5-1 with TRBJ1-2; 8 bases agree with TRBD1. The CDR3 loop spans 15 amino acids. CDR1 and CDR2 from the germline V gene are SGHRS and YFSETQ. V gave up 2 bases and J gave up 0 bases; unmatched junction bases: 3. The CDR3 DNA is TGCGCCAGCAGCTTAGGACAGGGAGCTAACTATGGCTACACCTTC. As protein: CASSLGQGANYGYTF. Variable domain in full (rest from reference TRBV5-1 and TRBJ1-2): KAGVTQTPRYLIKTRGQQVTLSCSPISGHRSVSWYQQTPGQGLQFLFEYFSETQRNKGNFPGRFSGRQFSNSRSEMNVSTLELGDSALYLCASSLGQGANYGYTFGSGTRLTVV.

The DNA of the CDR3 is TGTGCCTGGAGTTTGGACATCTCCTACGAGCAGTACTTC. It codes for CAWSLDISYEQYF. This sequence joins TRBV30 and TRBJ2-7; D may be TRBD1 (5 bases). The ends were cut back, 2 bases at V and 0 bases at J, with 8 bases in the middle. CDR3 size: 13 residues. Germline CDR1 and CDR2: GTSNPN and SVGIG (reference sequence).

Here the CDR3 reads CASSVGGYRADTQYF. CDR3 DNA sequence: TGTGCCAGCAGCGTAGGAGGGTATCGGGCAGATACGCAGTATTTT. J is TRBJ2-3 and V is TRBV9; maybe TRBD2 (5 bases). CDR3 length: 15 amino acids. The germline V gene has CDR1 SGDLS and CDR2 YYNGEE. Trimming removed 0 bases at V and 4 bases at J, with 12 bases between.

V usage is TRBV7-2 and J usage is TRBJ2-2, with 8 bases fitting TRBD2. Germline values: CDR1 SGHTA, CDR2 FQGNSA. CDR3 length equals 15 residues. With 5 bases clipped from V and 5 bases from J, the junction kept 7 bases outside the gene matches. CDR3 region: CASSLNSGATGELFF. The CDR3 DNA sequence: TGTGCCAGCAGCCTAAATAGCGGGGCGACCGGGGAGCTGTTTTTT.

This sequence joins TRBV30 and TRBJ2-7; D is unresolved. This CDR3 has 13 amino acids. Trimming shortened V by 7 bases and J by 4 bases, and 17 bases separated the two germline ends. The germline gives CDR1 GTSNPN, CDR2 SVGIG (reference sequence). CDR3 nucleotides: TGTGCCTACCTGCCAGCCGGAAGATACGAGCAGTACTTC. The encoded protein is CAYLPAGRYEQYF. The full variable domain, its missing parts supplied by reference TRBV30 and TRBJ2-7, is SQTIHQWPATLVQPVGSPLSLECTVEGTSNPNLYWYRQAAGRGLQLLFYSVGIGQISSEVPQNLSASRPQDRQFILSSKKLLLSDSGFYLCAYLPAGRYEQYFGPGTRLTVT.

The rearrangement links TRBV9 to TRBJ1-4; maybe TRBD1 (6 bases). Trimming took off 4 bases at V and 5 bases at J, with 18 bases between the two ends. CDR3 length equals 16 residues. CDR1 SGDLS and CDR2 YYNGEE come from the germline V gene. The CDR3 nucleotides are TGTGCCAGCAGCCAAGGGACCGGGGGCTGGAATGAAAAACTGTTTTTT. Translated: CASSQGTGGWNEKLFF.

This clone was seen only a few times. V usage is TRBV7-8 and J usage is TRBJ2-7, with unresolved D. CDR3 length equals 15 residues. V was cut by 1 base and J by 4 bases, with 14 bases left in between. Germline assignment: CDR1 SGHVS and CDR2 FQNEAQ. The CDR3 protein is CASSLDLGVTYEQYF. As DNA, the CDR3 is TGTGCCAGCAGCTTAGACTTGGGTGTGACTTACGAGCAGTACTTC.

The CDR3 loop reads CASSEGRAAGEAFF. The CDR3 DNA follows: TGTGCCAGCAGCGAAGGCAGGGCGGCAGGTGAAGCTTTCTTT. The chain uses TRBV9 and TRBJ1-1; weak D call: TRBD1 (5 bases). The CDR3 is 14 residues long. V dropped 3 bases and J dropped 7 bases, with 16 bases sitting between them. Germline V lookup: CDR1 SGDLS, CDR2 YYNGEE.

This clone is a singleton in its sample. The V call is TRBV4-1, the J call TRBJ2-2, with 14 nucleotides matching TRBD2. The CDR3 loop spans 17 amino acids. V was pared by 4 bases and J by 5 bases, with 6 bases of the junction left unmatched. Germline V gene data show CDR1 as MGHRA and CDR2 as YSYEKL. The CDR3 nucleotides are TGCGCCAGCAGCCCCTTAGGACTAGCGGGAGGTACCGGGGAGCTGTTTTTT. Protein: CASSPLGLAGGTGELFF.

Only a few counts were recorded for this clone. The gene calls are TRBV5-8 and TRBJ1-1; TRBD1 agrees at 9 bases. Germline V lookup: CDR1 SGHTS, CDR2 YDEGEE. With 1 base clipped from V and 8 bases from J, the junction kept 12 bases outside the gene matches. The CDR3 is made up of 16 amino acids. This CDR3 is CASSLFWPRQGVEAFF. The CDR3 DNA follows: TGTGCCAGCAGCTTGTTTTGGCCTCGACAGGGGGTGGAAGCTTTCTTT.

The chain is built from TRBV9 and TRBJ2-3, with D tentatively TRBD1 (6 bases). Trimming removed 6 bases at V and 4 bases at J, with 15 bases between. CDR1 SGDLS and CDR2 YYNGEE come from the germline V gene. The CDR3 is made up of 14 amino acids. CDR3 amino acids: CASTSSGGPDTQYF. The CDR3 DNA is TGTGCCAGCACTTCAAGTGGGGGCCCAGATACGCAGTATTTT.

J is TRBJ2-1 and V is TRBV20-1; D possibly uses TRBD1 or TRBD2 (5 bases each). Germline V gives CDR1 DFQATT, CDR2 SNEGSKA (reference sequence). The CDR3 consists of 10 residues. DNA of the CDR3: TGCAGCCTTTTGAGGGGCGAGCAGTTCTTC. It translates to CSLLRGEQFF.

The V gene is TRBV6-6, the J gene TRBJ2-2, with 9 bases fitting TRBD2. CDR3 size: 16 residues. Germline values: CDR1 MNHNY, CDR2 SVGAGI (reference sequence). The trim removed 5 bases at V and 3 bases at J, leaving 7 bases unmatched. For the CDR3, the DNA is TGTGCCAGCAGTAGTAATAGCGGGAGAGACACCGGGGAGCTGTTTTTT. Protein sequence: CASSSNSGRDTGELFF.

This clone was observed a single time. The J gene is TRBJ1-5, the V gene TRBV28; a possible D gene is TRBD1 (6 bases). Per the germline V gene, CDR1 is MDHEN and CDR2 is SYDVKM. V lost 7 bases and J lost 7, with 14 bases in between. The CDR3 runs to 13 residues. CDR3 bases: TGTGCCAGCAACAGGGCCGACAACCAGCCCCAGCATTTT. Encoded protein: CASNRADNQPQHF.

V gene TRBV4-1 combines with J gene TRBJ2-1, with D possibly TRBD2 on 7 matching bases. This CDR3 is built from 17 residues. The germline V gene encodes CDR1 MGHRA and CDR2 YSYEKL. The ends were cut back, 3 bases at V and 9 bases at J, with 24 bases in the middle. CDR3 region: CASSQGGLGRAVGEQFF. DNA of the CDR3: TGCGCCAGCAGCCAGGGGGGGCTCGGGCGAGCGGTGGGTGAGCAGTTCTTC.